This record covers a single TCR beta chain. The antigen is not known. 60 Vbeta and 13 Jbeta primers were used in PCR. Repertoires were generated with immunoSEQ multiplex PCR, while TCRdb's copy carries only in-frame clones and drops some. This sample has 150,000 to 200,000 clones, with 70% to 80% found just once. This specimen belongs to a study of cytomegalovirus exposure and HLA in healthy donors. Study results and limitations: Cytomegalovirus status, reportedly, was diagnosed with high specificity and sensitivity by the classifier.

The ends lost 1 base at V and 4 bases at J; junction bases unmatched: 8. Germline V CDR1 and CDR2: SEHNR, FQNEAQ (reference sequence). This CDR3 has 17 residues. Nominally healthy donors provided the samples, though records likely missed some immune exposures. The rearrangement uses TRBV7-9 and TRBJ2-1; the match to TRBD1 covers 9 bases. Sequenced material: PBMCs. The TCR originated in a woman between 45 and 65 years old in good health and CMV-seronegative. CDR3 region: CASSLELTGGAYNEQFF. The CDR3 DNA sequence: TGTGCCAGCAGCTTAGAGCTCACAGGGGGCGCGTACAATGAGCAGTTCTTC.